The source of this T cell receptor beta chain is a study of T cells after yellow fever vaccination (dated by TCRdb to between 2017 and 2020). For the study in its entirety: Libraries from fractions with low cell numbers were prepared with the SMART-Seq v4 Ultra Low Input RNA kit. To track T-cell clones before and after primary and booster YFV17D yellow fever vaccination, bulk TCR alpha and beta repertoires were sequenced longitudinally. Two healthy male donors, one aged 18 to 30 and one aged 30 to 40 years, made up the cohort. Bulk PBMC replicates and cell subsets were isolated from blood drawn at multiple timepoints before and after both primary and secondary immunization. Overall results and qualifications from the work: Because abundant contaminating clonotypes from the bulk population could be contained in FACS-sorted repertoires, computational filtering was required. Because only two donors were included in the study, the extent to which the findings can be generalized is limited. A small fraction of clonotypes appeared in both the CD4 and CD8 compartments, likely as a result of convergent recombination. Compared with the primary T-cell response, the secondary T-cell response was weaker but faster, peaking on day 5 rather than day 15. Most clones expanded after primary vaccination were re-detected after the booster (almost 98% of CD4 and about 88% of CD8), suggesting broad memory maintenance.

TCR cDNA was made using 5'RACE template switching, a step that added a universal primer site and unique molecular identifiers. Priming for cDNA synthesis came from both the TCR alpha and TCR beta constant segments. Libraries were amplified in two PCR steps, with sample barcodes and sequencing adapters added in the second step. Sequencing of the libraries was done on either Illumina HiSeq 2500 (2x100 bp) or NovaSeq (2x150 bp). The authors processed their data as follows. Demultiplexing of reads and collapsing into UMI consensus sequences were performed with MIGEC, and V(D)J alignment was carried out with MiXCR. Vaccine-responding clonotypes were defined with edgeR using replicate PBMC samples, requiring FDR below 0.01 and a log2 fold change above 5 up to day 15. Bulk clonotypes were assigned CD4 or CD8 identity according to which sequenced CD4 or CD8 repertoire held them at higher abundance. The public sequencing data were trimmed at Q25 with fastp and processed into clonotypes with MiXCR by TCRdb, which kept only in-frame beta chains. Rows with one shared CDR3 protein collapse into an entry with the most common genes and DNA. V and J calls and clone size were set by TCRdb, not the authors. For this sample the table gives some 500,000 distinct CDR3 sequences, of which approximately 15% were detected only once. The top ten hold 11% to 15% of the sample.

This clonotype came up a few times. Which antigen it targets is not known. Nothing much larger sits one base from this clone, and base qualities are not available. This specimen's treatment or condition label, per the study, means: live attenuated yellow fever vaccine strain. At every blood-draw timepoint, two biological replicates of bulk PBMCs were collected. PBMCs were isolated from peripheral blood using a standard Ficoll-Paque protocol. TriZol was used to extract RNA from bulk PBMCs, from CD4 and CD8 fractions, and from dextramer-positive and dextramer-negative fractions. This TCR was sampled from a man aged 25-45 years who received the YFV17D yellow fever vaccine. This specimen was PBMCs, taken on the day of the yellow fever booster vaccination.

The nucleotide sequence is TGTGCCAGCAGTGAATACGGCAGTGAAGCTTTCTTT. This yields the protein CASSEYGSEAFF. The chain was built from TRBV25-1 and TRBJ1-1, with the D gene not confidently named. V loses 0 bases, J loses 7 bases, and the germline ends lie 6 bases apart. From a lookup of the germline V gene, CDR1 and CDR2 are MGHDK and SYGVNS. Reading from cysteine to phenylalanine, the CDR3 counts 12 amino acids. Only CDR3 DNA is held: 36 bases, read in frame from base 1. Supplemented by the reference TRBV25-1 and TRBJ1-1 proteins around the CDR3, the complete variable domain is EADIYQTPRYLVIGTGKKITLECSQTMGHDKMYWYQQDPGMELHLIHYSYGVNSTEKGDLSSESTVSRIRTEHFPLTLESARPSHTSQYLCASSEYGSEAFFGQGTRLTVV.